These 4 T cell receptor beta chains were all obtained from the same sample, sequenced in a study of blood T cell repertoires in COVID-19. The protocol was immunoSEQ multiplex PCR, while the TCRdb copy is restricted to in-frame clones and leaves out a portion. The sample holds 130,000 or so clones, 88% seen once. The sequenced material came from peripheral blood. The receptors here all came from a man aged 50-59 years with acute or convalescent COVID-19.

This chain connects TRBV5-6 to TRBJ2-4; 9 bases are a match to TRBD2. There are 18 residues in the CDR3. The J segment lost 0 bases and the V segment lost 0 bases, leaving 7 bases of the junction unmatched. In germline, CDR1 is SGHDT, CDR2 YYEEEE. The CDR3 here is CASSLGGLAHIAKNIQYF. CDR3 nucleotide sequence: TGTGCCAGCAGCTTGGGTGGACTAGCGCATATAGCCAAAAACATTCAGTACTTC. The whole variable domain, filled in from reference TRBV5-6 and TRBJ2-4, reads DAGVTQSPTHLIKTRGQQVTLRCSPKSGHDTVSWYQQALGQGPQFIFQYYEEEERQRGNFPDRFSGHQFPNYSSELNVNALLLGDSALYLCASSLGGLAHIAKNIQYFGAGTRLSVL.

The chain links TRBV19 to TRBJ2-3, with 9 bases lining up with TRBD2. Trimming cost V 4 bases and J 2 bases; bases outside gene matches: 4. Germline values: CDR1 LNHDA, CDR2 SQIVND (reference sequence). The CDR3 runs to 15 residues. The CDR3 DNA reads as TGTGCCAGTAGTACAATAGCGGGGGACACAGATACGCAGTATTTT. Amino acid sequence: CASSTIAGDTDTQYF. The variable domain in full, completed from reference TRBV19 and TRBJ2-3, reads DGGITQSPKYLFRKEGQNVTLSCEQNLNHDAMYWYRQDPGQGLRLIYYSQIVNDFQKGDIAEGYSVSREKKESFPLTVTSAQKNPTAFYLCASSTIAGDTDTQYFGPGTRLTVL.

V usage is TRBV6-1 and J usage is TRBJ1-2, with a possible D match to TRBD1 (5 bases). CDR1 and CDR2 (germline): MNHNS, SASEGT. This CDR3 contains 14 residues. The V and J ends lost 0 bases and 5 bases respectively, with 10 bases between them. The CDR3 DNA reads as TGTGCCAGCAGTGAAGCTGGGGCGGGGTATGGCTACACCTTC. The encoded protein is CASSEAGAGYGYTF.

The V call is TRBV5-4, the J call TRBJ2-7, with 13 bases that match TRBD2. CDR1 and CDR2 from the germline V gene are SGHNT and YYREEE (reference sequence). V lost 3 bases and J lost 6; bases outside the gene matches: 6. This CDR3 comprises 15 residues. The CDR3 protein is CASSYPGLAGSEQYF. The CDR3, as DNA: TGTGCCAGCAGCTACCCGGGACTAGCGGGATCCGAGCAGTACTTC.